The 15 T cell receptor beta chains below come from one sample, sequenced in a study of blood T cell repertoires in COVID-19. Clones were read by immunoSEQ multiplex PCR, and TCRdb kept only the in-frame ones, dropping some. The data contain under 200,000 clones, 65% to 80% of them seen just once; the ten biggest clones take up roughly 8.4%. The sample taken for sequencing was peripheral blood. These receptors originate from a man aged 55-75 years with acute or convalescent COVID-19.

The chain links TRBV30 to TRBJ1-6, with 8 bases aligning to TRBD1. The CDR3 contains 18 residues. CDR1 and CDR2 (germline): GTSNPN, SVGIG (reference sequence). Losses at the gene ends were 0 bases for V and 7 bases for J; bases not matched to a gene: 14. CDR3 sequence: CAWSVVVDLDRVNSPLHF. CDR3 sequence (DNA): TGTGCCTGGAGTGTGGTTGTTGATTTGGACAGGGTAAATTCACCCCTCCACTTT.

The chain employs TRBV10-2 and TRBJ2-7; TRBD1 matches at 8 bases. The CDR3 contains 14 residues. V dropped 3 bases and J dropped 5; count of bases not matched to a gene: 6. The germline CDR1 and CDR2 sequences are WSHSY and SAAADI. The CDR3 loop is CASSDGRGQDEQYF. The CDR3 DNA is TGCGCCAGCAGTGATGGCAGGGGGCAGGACGAGCAGTACTTC.

This clone was seen a single time. CDR3 region: CASSIPDRLPYNEQFF. CDR3 coding DNA: TGTGCCAGTAGTATACCCGACAGGTTACCCTACAATGAGCAGTTCTTC. V is TRBV19 and J is TRBJ2-1; weak D call: TRBD1 (6 bases). The CDR3 length is 16 residues. Germline CDR1 reads LNHDA; CDR2 reads SQIVND (reference sequence). Between the trimmed V and J ends, which lost 2 bases and 2 bases, there was a span of 13 bases.

The V call is TRBV28, the J call TRBJ1-4; D may be TRBD1 (5 bases). Trimming took off 6 bases at V and 6 bases at J, with 14 bases between the two ends. CDR3 size: 14 residues. Per the germline V gene, CDR1 is MDHEN and CDR2 is SYDVKM. The CDR3 here is CASRTPGEDEKLFF. The CDR3 DNA follows: TGTGCCAGCAGGACCCCGGGGGAGGATGAAAAACTGTTTTTT.

The J gene is TRBJ1-3, the V gene TRBV4-2; D unclear. This CDR3 has 17 residues. Trimming took off 0 bases at V and 4 bases at J, with 16 bases between the two ends. Germline V gene lookup returns CDR1 LGHNA and CDR2 YNFKEQ. CDR3 sequence reads: CASSQEVSSHGGNTIYF. Written as DNA, the CDR3 is TGTGCCAGCAGCCAAGAAGTGTCGAGTCACGGGGGAAACACCATATATTTT.

The rearrangement uses TRBV5-4 and TRBJ1-1; D may be TRBD1 (5 bases). V was clipped by 3 bases and J by 1 base, with 16 bases between them. Germline CDR1 and CDR2: SGHNT and YYREEE (reference sequence). CDR3 length equals 16 residues. The CDR3 is CASSSRGRQTNTEAFF. The CDR3 bases are TGTGCCAGCAGCTCGAGAGGTCGACAGACGAACACTGAAGCTTTCTTT.

The CDR3 is CAWSLRGYSYNSPLHF. DNA for the CDR3: TGTGCCTGGAGTCTCAGGGGTTACTCCTATAATTCACCCCTCCACTTT. The V call is TRBV30, the J call TRBJ1-6, with D possibly TRBD1 on 6 matching bases. Deletions cut 2 bases from V and 0 bases from J, with 11 bases between. CDR3 size: 16 residues. Germline values: CDR1 GTSNPN, CDR2 SVGIG (reference sequence).

The chain recombines TRBV5-1 with TRBJ2-2; TRBD1 aligns across 8 bases. The germline CDR1 and CDR2 sequences are SGHRS and YFSETQ. The V segment lost 3 bases and the J segment 3 bases; nucleotides outside the gene matches: 7. This CDR3 region has 16 residues. CDR3 sequence (DNA): TGCGCCAGCAGCTCGACCCAGGGGGCGGACACCGGGGAGCTGTTTTTT. Translation: CASSSTQGADTGELFF.

V is TRBV30 and J is TRBJ1-1, with D unclear. V lost 0 bases, J lost 1 base, and 9 bases lay in between. The CDR3 sequence is 14 residues long. CDR1 is GTSNPN, CDR2 SVGIG, per germline (reference sequence). CDR3 region: CAWSVLRANTEAFF. The CDR3 nucleotides are TGTGCCTGGAGTGTACTCCGCGCGAACACTGAAGCTTTCTTT.

The rearrangement uses TRBV12-3 or TRBV12-4 and TRBJ2-5; possible D gene TRBD1, 6 bases. The V and J ends lost 10 bases and 4 bases respectively, with 10 bases between them. This CDR3 spans 11 amino acids. This CDR3 reads CAIGGAETQYF. In nucleotides, the CDR3 is TGTGCCATTGGGGGCGCAGAGACCCAGTACTTC.

V usage is TRBV6-5 and J usage is TRBJ2-7; a possible D gene is TRBD1 (6 bases). There are 15 residues in the CDR3. V was shortened by 2 bases and J by 5 bases, with 16 bases between the two germline ends. CDR1 is MNHEY, CDR2 SVGAGI, per germline. The CDR3 sequence is CASSYPGAGAHEQYF. The CDR3 DNA sequence: TGTGCCAGCAGTTACCCTGGTGCAGGGGCCCACGAGCAGTACTTC.

V gene TRBV29-1 combines with J gene TRBJ1-2, with a possible D match to TRBD1 (6 bases). This CDR3 contains 13 residues. Trimming left V 0 bases short and J 4 bases short, with 9 bases between. The germline V gene encodes CDR1 SQVTM and CDR2 ANQGSEA. DNA for the CDR3: TGCAGCGTTGAAGATCTGGACAGCTATGGCTACACCTTC. Its protein product is CSVEDLDSYGYTF.

This clone was detected ten times or more. The CDR3 reads CASSPRQGDTIYF. The CDR3 DNA is TGTGCCAGCAGCCCTCGTCAGGGGGACACCATATATTTT. This chain connects TRBV7-6 to TRBJ1-3; TRBD1 matches at 7 bases. CDR1 is SGHVS, CDR2 FNYEAQ, per germline. V was pared by 5 bases and J by 8 bases, with 6 bases of the junction left unmatched. The length of the CDR3 is 13 residues.

V is TRBV5-6 and J is TRBJ1-1, with D possibly TRBD1 on 6 matching bases. Germline assignment: CDR1 SGHDT and CDR2 YYEEEE. V lost 3 bases and J 10 bases, leaving 16 bases between the germline ends. The CDR3 extends over 13 amino acids. DNA of the CDR3: TGTGCCAGCAGCTATGGGACACTAAGAGGAGCTTTCTTT. It translates to CASSYGTLRGAFF. Complete variable domain (other parts from reference TRBV5-6 and TRBJ1-1): DAGVTQSPTHLIKTRGQQVTLRCSPKSGHDTVSWYQQALGQGPQFIFQYYEEEERQRGNFPDRFSGHQFPNYSSELNVNALLLGDSALYLCASSYGTLRGAFFGQGTRLTVV.

The chain has TRBV7-6 and TRBJ2-3; the match to TRBD2 covers 8 bases. V was pared by 3 bases and J by 5 bases, with 10 bases of the junction left unmatched. The CDR3 contains 16 residues. Per germline, CDR1 SGHVS and CDR2 FNYEAQ. Here the CDR3 DNA reads TGTGCCAGCAGCTTCCCACCGGGACTAGTCAAAGATACGCAGTATTTT. Its protein is CASSFPPGLVKDTQYF.